Presented here are 18 T cell receptor beta chains from one specimen sequenced in a study of regulatory T cells in long-lasting Graves disease. Construction of the TCR beta libraries employed iRepertoire HTBI primers in conjunction with Arm-PCR of CDR3 regions. TCRdb analysed the multiplex PCR reads with MiXCR anew, one entry per CDR3 protein. The sample carries about half a million distinct CDR3 sequences, about 20% recorded once. Time point defined: persistent/refractory GD, antithyroid drugs over 5 years with positive TRAb. Construction of the TCR library relied on RNA isolated from PBMCs. This material consisted of peripheral blood mononuclear cells (PBMCs), taken when the disease was refractory, from a patient treated with antithyroid drugs. These receptors were obtained from a female donor with Graves disease.

The chain is built from TRBV19 and TRBJ1-1; D unresolved. Trimming stripped 7 bases from V and 3 bases from J, with 9 bases between. Germline CDR1 reads LNHDA; CDR2 reads SQIVND (reference sequence). The CDR3 contains 12 residues. CDR3 sequence: CASMNVYTEAFF. Here the CDR3 DNA reads TGTGCCAGTATGAATGTTTACACTGAAGCTTTCTTT.

This CDR3 reads CASSFGAGDTEAFF. The DNA of the CDR3 is TGTGCCAGCAGCTTCGGGGCTGGGGACACTGAAGCTTTCTTT. V is TRBV5-6 and J is TRBJ1-1; maybe TRBD1 (5 bases). This CDR3 comprises 14 residues. Per the germline V gene, CDR1 is SGHDT and CDR2 is YYEEEE. Between the trimmed V and J ends, which lost 2 bases and 3 bases, there was a span of 11 bases.

In its sample, this clonotype was seen many times. One end of the junction varies from germline; a read error may be responsible. The chain uses TRBV28 and TRBJ1-1; no definite D call. The CDR3 has 16 amino acids. The germline V gene encodes CDR1 MDHEN and CDR2 SYDVKM. The CDR3 DNA is TGTGCCAGCAGTCCTCGGCCCGGGCGCCTGAAGACTGAAGCTTTCTTT. Amino acids: CASSPRPGRLKTEAFF.

This clonotype has at least ten counts. This chain joins TRBV7-2 and TRBJ1-1; no firm D call. V lost 5 bases and J 1 base, leaving 8 bases between the germline ends. This CDR3 spans 13 amino acids. Germline lookup yields CDR1 SGHTA and CDR2 FQGNSA. This CDR3 is CASSAAANTEAFF. Written as DNA, the CDR3 is TGTGCCAGCAGCGCCGCCGCGAACACTGAAGCTTTCTTT. The variable domain in full, completed from reference TRBV7-2 and TRBJ1-1, reads GAGVSQSPSNKVTEKGKDVELRCDPISGHTALYWYRQSLGQGLEFLIYFQGNSAPDKSGLPSDRFSAERTGGSVSTLTIQRTQQEDSAVYLCASSAAANTEAFFGQGTRLTVV.

V gene TRBV6-9 combines with J gene TRBJ1-5, with no clear D. The germline V gene has CDR1 MNHGY and CDR2 SVAAGI. V dropped 3 bases and J dropped 0 bases, with 9 bases sitting between them. The CDR3 is 15 amino acids. The CDR3 sequence is CASSYSPYSNQPQHF. The CDR3 region has the DNA TGTGCCAGCAGTTACTCCCCATATAGCAATCAGCCCCAGCATTTT.

This chain's CDR3 is CASSLGGRALVETQYF. CDR3 sequence (DNA): TGTGCCAGCAGTTTGGGCGGCAGGGCCCTCGTGGAGACCCAGTACTTC. The chain couples TRBV27 to TRBJ2-5, with a possible D match to TRBD1 (5 bases). This CDR3 region has 16 residues. Germline CDR1 MNHEY, CDR2 SMNVEV (reference sequence). Trimming took 3 bases from V and 5 from J, leaving 19 bases between them.

The V call is TRBV3-2, the J call TRBJ2-3. TRBV3-2 is annotated as a pseudogene. The CDR3 runs 16 residues. The CDR3 sequence: CASSQEGSKRTDTQYF. CDR3 sequence (DNA): TGTGCCAGCAGCCAAGAGGGCTCGAAACGCACAGATACGCAGTATTTT.

This clonotype was counted a few times. This sequence joins TRBV5-1 and TRBJ2-2; D not certain. CDR1 and CDR2 (germline): SGHRS, YFSETQ. V gave up 4 bases and J gave up 6 bases, with 10 bases separating them. This CDR3 comprises 13 residues. CDR3 nucleotide sequence: TGCGCCAGCAGCCCGACGGCAGCCGGGGAGCTGTTTTTT. Protein sequence: CASSPTAAGELFF.

This clonotype was seen ten or more times. This chain connects TRBV7-2 to TRBJ1-4; D call uncertain. V lost 1 base, J lost 7 bases, and 7 bases lay in between. Germline assignment: CDR1 SGHTA and CDR2 FQGNSA. This CDR3 contains 13 residues. The CDR3 sequence: CASSLGSREKLFF. Written as DNA, the CDR3 is TGTGCCAGCAGCTTAGGGTCTCGTGAAAAACTGTTTTTT. Using reference TRBV7-2 and TRBJ1-4 for the parts outside the CDR3, the full variable domain is GAGVSQSPSNKVTEKGKDVELRCDPISGHTALYWYRQSLGQGLEFLIYFQGNSAPDKSGLPSDRFSAERTGGSVSTLTIQRTQQEDSAVYLCASSLGSREKLFFGSGTQLSVL.

This chain joins TRBV30 and TRBJ2-2, with TRBD2 identical over 7 bases. Germline assignment: CDR1 GTSNPN and CDR2 SVGIG (reference sequence). This CDR3 region has 15 residues. J lost 2 bases, V lost 4 bases, and 7 bases had no gene match. The CDR3 region is CAWTSASGNTGELFF. For the CDR3, the DNA is TGTGCCTGGACCTCGGCTAGCGGTAACACCGGGGAGCTGTTTTTT. Full variable domain (remainder filled in from reference TRBV30 and TRBJ2-2): SQTIHQWPATLVQPVGSPLSLECTVEGTSNPNLYWYRQAAGRGLQLLFYSVGIGQISSEVPQNLSASRPQDRQFILSSKKLLLSDSGFYLCAWTSASGNTGELFFGEGSRLTVL.

The genes are TRBV6-1 and TRBJ1-2; 7 bases agree with TRBD1. The ends lost 7 bases at V and 3 bases at J; junction bases unmatched: 11. The CDR3 loop spans 15 amino acids. Per the germline V gene, CDR1 is MNHNS and CDR2 is SASEGT. The DNA for the CDR3 is TGTGCCAGCACCACAACCCCAGGGGGATACTATGGCTACACCTTC. Translated: CASTTTPGGYYGYTF.

This clonotype occurred a few times. V is TRBV20-1 and J is TRBJ2-7; 11 nucleotides match TRBD2. The CDR3 loop spans 15 amino acids. CDR1 is DFQATT and CDR2 is SNEGSKA in the germline V gene (reference sequence). V shed 6 bases and J 3 bases; nucleotides not matched to a gene: 10. The DNA of the CDR3 is TGCAGTGCAAAACCACTAGCGGGAGTTCGCTACGAGCAGTACTTC. It specifies CSAKPLAGVRYEQYF.

The chain has TRBV9 and TRBJ2-5, with TRBD1 as a possible D gene (6 bases). Germline V gene sequence: CDR1 SGDLS, CDR2 YYNGEE. The V end lost 5 bases, the J end lost 3 bases, and 14 bases lay between the germline ends. The CDR3 extends over 14 amino acids. This CDR3 is CASSPTGTEETQYF. The CDR3 DNA reads as TGTGCCAGCAGTCCAACAGGGACCGAAGAGACCCAGTACTTC.

This clonotype has at least ten counts. The chain uses TRBV7-2 and TRBJ1-2, with 8 bases that match TRBD1. Germline-derived CDR1 and CDR2 are SGHTA and FQGNSA. Trimming at V came to 3 bases and at J to 7 bases, leaving 4 bases not matched to a gene. This CDR3 contains 13 residues. CDR3 sequence (DNA): TGTGCCAGCAGCTTTAGCACAGGGGGTGGCTACACCTTC. Encoded protein: CASSFSTGGGYTF.

Turning to this clonotype: One end of the junction varies from germline; a read error may be responsible. The chain uses TRBV19 and TRBJ1-1; 7 bases agree with TRBD1. Germline assignment: CDR1 LNHDA and CDR2 SQIVND (reference sequence). The CDR3 is 15 amino acids. The CDR3 loop reads CASSAATGMSTEAFF. The CDR3 region has the DNA TGTGCCAGTAGTGCCGCGACAGGGATGAGCACTGAGGCTTTCTTT. Full variable domain (rest looked up from reference TRBV19 and TRBJ1-1): DGGITQSPKYLFRKEGQNVTLSCEQNLNHDAMYWYRQDPGQGLRLIYYSQIVNDFQKGDIAEGYSVSREKKESFPLTVTSAQKNPTAFYLCASSAATGMSTEAFFGQGTRLTVV.

This clonotype has just a few counts. A read error may account for a junction end that differs from germline. J is TRBJ2-3 and V is TRBV12-3 or TRBV12-4; no clear D gene. This CDR3 is built from 14 residues. The CDR3 coding sequence is TGTGCTAGCAGTTTAGGTCATGGCACAGATACGCAGTATTTT. It is translated as CASSLGHGTDTQYF.

This chain uses TRBV20-1 with TRBJ2-5; TRBD2 matches 14 bases. The CDR3 runs to 18 residues. Germline V lookup: CDR1 DFQATT, CDR2 SNEGSKA (reference sequence). V shed 0 bases, J shed 2 bases, and the junction held 8 bases outside the gene matches. CDR3 nucleotides: TGCAGTGCTAGAGAAGGGACTAGCGGGAGTTGGAAGCAAGAGACCCAGTACTTC. Translating it yields CSAREGTSGSWKQETQYF.

This clonotype was observed at least ten times. V gene TRBV25-1 combines with J gene TRBJ2-2; D is tentatively TRBD1 or TRBD2 (5 bases each). CDR1 and CDR2 from the germline V gene are MGHDK and SYGVNS. The length of the CDR3 is 15 residues. Trimming took 3 bases from V and 5 from J, leaving 13 bases between them. CDR3 coding DNA: TGTGCCAGCAGTGATTTCGGGACCTCGACCGGGGAGCTGTTTTTT. Protein sequence: CASSDFGTSTGELFF.